This TCR beta chain was retrieved from a study of CD8+ T cells in alopecia areata. V was clipped by 6 bases and J by 3 bases, with 5 bases between them. From germline, CDR1 is SQVTM and CDR2 ANQGSEA. CDR3 length: 10 amino acids. About this clone itself: Other DNA sequences of this sample code for an identical CDR3.

Noted treatment: oral pan-JAK inhibitor, 5-10 mg twice daily. Lesional scalp punch biopsies and peripheral blood were collected from alopecia areata patients. Extraction of RNA preceded its reverse transcription into cDNA, which served as the sequencing template. Data came from immunoSEQ multiplex PCR; TCRdb stores just in-frame clones and leaves some out. The top ten hold about 16% of the sample, which has 110,000 to 150,000 clones, 54% seen once. The chain carries TRBV29-1 and TRBJ2-5, with unresolved D. The source was CD8+ T cells sorted from blood, collected at week 4, from a patient treated with tofacitinib. The receptor comes from a human donor with alopecia areata. The CDR3: CSVREETQYF. CDR3 DNA: TGCAGCGTCCGCGAAGAGACCCAGTACTTC.